The 19 T cell receptor beta chains below come from one sample, sequenced in a study of T-cell reconstitution after alpha-beta-depleted transplantation in children. Molecular barcoding with unique molecular identifiers was used for the TCRbeta library. TCRdb analysed the PCR reads with MiXCR anew, one entry per CDR3 protein. This table has over 80,000 distinct CDR3 sequences, 23% appearing once. The sample was PBMCs, taken before TCRalphabeta/CD19-depleted stem cell transplant. The receptors come from a boy between 2 and 10 years old with acute lymphoblastic leukemia, due to receive a stem cell transplant.

J is TRBJ2-5 and V is TRBV18, with 11 bases matching TRBD2. The V segment lost 4 bases and the J segment 2 bases; nucleotides outside the gene matches: 6. CDR1 is KGHSH, CDR2 LQKENI, per germline. This CDR3 is 16 amino acids long. DNA of the CDR3: TGTGCCAGCTCACTAGGGACTAGCGGAAGGCAAGAGACCCAGTACTTC. Translating it yields CASSLGTSGRQETQYF.

This clonotype has only a few counts. The chain recombines TRBV7-2 with TRBJ1-5; TRBD1 matches 8 bases. The J segment lost 7 bases and the V segment lost 4 bases, leaving 3 bases of the junction unmatched. The CDR3 runs to 13 residues. The germline gives CDR1 SGHTA, CDR2 FQGNSA. The CDR3 loop reads CASSSTGGQPQHF. The CDR3 region has the DNA TGTGCCAGCAGCTCCACAGGGGGGCAGCCCCAGCATTTT.

The table lists this clonotype with a count of one. The V call is TRBV7-2, the J call TRBJ2-7; 7 bases map to TRBD1. After removal of 8 bases from V and 2 bases from J, the junction contained 6 bases not matched to a gene. CDR3 length: 13 residues. CDR1 is SGHTA and CDR2 is FQGNSA in the germline V gene. DNA of the CDR3: TGTGCCAGCCGGCAAGGGACAGCCTACGAGCAGTACTTC. Translating gives CASRQGTAYEQYF.

This chain uses TRBV6-1 with TRBJ2-2; TRBD2 aligns across 10 bases. From germline, CDR1 is MNHNS and CDR2 SASEGT. CDR3 size: 15 residues. V lost 2 bases, J lost 4 bases, and 1 base stayed unmatched. As DNA, the CDR3 is TGTGCCAGCAGTGAATCTAGCGGGAGCACCGGGGAGCTGTTTTTT. The encoded protein is CASSESSGSTGELFF.

This clonotype appeared a single time. This chain joins TRBV7-9 and TRBJ2-5; D may be TRBD1 (5 bases). CDR1 is SEHNR, CDR2 FQNEAQ, per germline (reference sequence). Trimming pared 3 bases from V and 4 bases from J, leaving 21 bases between. This CDR3 comprises 17 residues. CDR3 amino acids: CASSFVLIGWGRETQYF. The CDR3 DNA reads as TGTGCCAGCAGCTTTGTGCTGATCGGCTGGGGCCGAGAGACCCAGTACTTC.

V and J are TRBV7-2 and TRBJ1-1; D ambiguous. Germline values: CDR1 SGHTA, CDR2 FQGNSA. The length of the CDR3 is 12 residues. Trimming stripped 5 bases from V and 11 bases from J, with 15 bases between. Here the CDR3 reads CASSRREGWAFF. Here the CDR3 DNA reads TGTGCCAGCAGCCGACGGGAGGGCTGGGCTTTCTTT.

J is TRBJ2-7 and V is TRBV12-3 or TRBV12-4; D may be TRBD1 or TRBD2 (6 bases each). This CDR3 contains 14 residues. Trimming shortened V by 5 bases and J by 6 bases, and 17 bases separated the two germline ends. CDR3 DNA: TGTGCCAGCAGTCCCTCGAGCGGAGGGGGCGAGCAGTACTTC. Translated, it gives CASSPSSGGGEQYF.

The CDR3 DNA reads as TGTGCCAGCAGCTCCCGTTACCACAGGGATGGCTACACCTTC. Translating it yields CASSSRYHRDGYTF. V usage is TRBV5-6 and J usage is TRBJ1-2; possible D gene TRBD1, 6 bases. Trimming removed 3 bases from V and 6 bases from J, with 15 bases in between. The CDR3 length is 14 residues. Germline-derived CDR1 and CDR2 are SGHDT and YYEEEE. The full variable domain, in which reference TRBV5-6 and TRBJ1-2 provide the parts outside the CDR3, is DAGVTQSPTHLIKTRGQQVTLRCSPKSGHDTVSWYQQALGQGPQFIFQYYEEEERQRGNFPDRFSGHQFPNYSSELNVNALLLGDSALYLCASSSRYHRDGYTFGSGTRLTVV.

The table lists this clonotype with a few counts. The gene calls are TRBV29-1 and TRBJ2-3; a weak D match, TRBD2 (6 bases). Trimming shortened V by 4 bases and J by 4 bases, and 9 bases separated the two germline ends. The germline CDR1 and CDR2 sequences are SQVTM and ANQGSEA. The CDR3 sequence is 12 residues long. The CDR3: CSVARRADTQYF. CDR3 DNA sequence: TGCAGCGTTGCGCGGAGGGCAGATACGCAGTATTTT.

The chain is built from TRBV6-2 or TRBV6-3 and TRBJ1-5; D remains ambiguous. The CDR3 length is 12 residues. Trimming stripped 6 bases from V and 2 bases from J, with 5 bases between. Germline assignment: CDR1 MNHEY and CDR2 SVGEGT. The CDR3 DNA is TGTGCCAGCAGCGACGGCAATCAGCCCCAGCATTTT. Translating gives CASSDGNQPQHF.

The chain couples TRBV7-2 to TRBJ2-3; D call uncertain. CDR3 length: 17 residues. V lost 1 base, J lost 1 base, and 15 bases lay in between. In germline, CDR1 is SGHTA, CDR2 FQGNSA. CDR3: CASSLGPRIGGTDTQYF. The CDR3 region has the DNA TGTGCCAGCAGCTTAGGGCCGAGAATCGGCGGCACAGATACGCAGTATTTT. Based on the CDR3 plus reference TRBV7-2 and TRBJ2-3, the full variable domain is GAGVSQSPSNKVTEKGKDVELRCDPISGHTALYWYRQSLGQGLEFLIYFQGNSAPDKSGLPSDRFSAERTGGSVSTLTIQRTQQEDSAVYLCASSLGPRIGGTDTQYFGPGTRLTVL.

This clonotype was seen many times. V and J are TRBV7-9 and TRBJ2-5; 9 bases are shared with TRBD1. Germline V gene lookup returns CDR1 SEHNR and CDR2 FQNEAQ (reference sequence). CDR3 length: 14 residues. Trimming at V came to 6 bases and at J to 5 bases, leaving 7 bases not matched to a gene. The CDR3 nucleotides read TGTGCCAGCAGTCGCGCGACAGGGGGGGAGACCCAGTACTTC. Translated, it gives CASSRATGGETQYF.

This clonotype occurred a few times. The chain has TRBV4-3 and TRBJ2-7; D is uncertain. The V and J ends lost 0 bases and 3 bases respectively, with 18 bases between them. The CDR3 is made up of 17 amino acids. Per germline, CDR1 LGHNA and CDR2 YSLEER. CDR3 sequence reads: CASSQDWLSRRIYEQYF. The CDR3 DNA reads as TGCGCCAGCAGCCAAGATTGGCTCTCCCGACGGATCTACGAGCAGTACTTC.

The sample holds a few counts of this clonotype. The CDR3 sequence is CASSSRTSGRAGELFF. The CDR3 nucleotides are TGTGCCAGCAGCTCGCGGACTAGCGGGAGGGCCGGGGAGCTGTTTTTT. V and J are TRBV7-2 and TRBJ2-2; TRBD2 matches 15 bases. The V gene's germline CDR1 is SGHTA and CDR2 FQGNSA. This CDR3 has 16 residues. J was trimmed by 6 bases and V by 4 bases; bases with no gene match: 3.

On this clonotype itself: Mismatch with germline at one junction end may stem from a read error. The chain uses TRBV12-3 or TRBV12-4 and TRBJ2-1; D unclear. The CDR3 has 16 amino acids. CDR3 residues: CASRLGPRSSYNEQFF. The CDR3 nucleotides read TGTGCCAGCAGGTTAGGACCCCGGAGCTCCTACAATGAGCAGTTCTTC.

The chain uses TRBV9 and TRBJ2-6; D is undetermined. Per germline, CDR1 SGDLS and CDR2 YYNGEE. The CDR3 has 16 amino acids. Deletions cut 6 bases from V and 0 bases from J, with 13 bases between. This CDR3 is CASNLDVRSGANVLTF. CDR3 nucleotide sequence: TGTGCCAGCAACCTAGACGTACGCTCTGGGGCCAACGTCCTGACTTTC.

V gene TRBV27 combines with J gene TRBJ2-1, with 8 bases matching TRBD2. V shed 0 bases, J shed 2 bases, and the junction held 15 bases outside the gene matches. The CDR3 length is 20 residues. Germline V lookup: CDR1 MNHEY, CDR2 SMNVEV (reference sequence). DNA for the CDR3: TGTGCCAGCAGTTTATCGGCGGTACGAGGGGCGGGACTAGCCTACAATGAGCAGTTCTTC. This codes for CASSLSAVRGAGLAYNEQFF.

The rearrangement links TRBV20-1 to TRBJ2-1, with D tentatively TRBD2 (6 bases). The CDR3 extends over 15 amino acids. Looked up from germline, CDR1 is DFQATT and CDR2 is SNEGSKA (reference sequence). Trimming pared 6 bases from V and 7 bases from J, leaving 22 bases between. The CDR3 coding sequence is TGCAGTGCAAGGCTGCCGGGGGACTTTAGGAATGAGCAGTTCTTC. Translation: CSARLPGDFRNEQFF.

This chain links TRBV11-2 with TRBJ2-5; the D is unclear. This CDR3 spans 15 amino acids. Trimming removed 5 bases at V and 4 bases at J, with 17 bases between. CDR1 and CDR2 (germline): SGHAT, FQNNGV. In nucleotides, the CDR3 is TGTGCCAGCAGCCGTAAAAGCCTCCTGGGAGAGACCCAGTACTTC. It yields the protein CASSRKSLLGETQYF.